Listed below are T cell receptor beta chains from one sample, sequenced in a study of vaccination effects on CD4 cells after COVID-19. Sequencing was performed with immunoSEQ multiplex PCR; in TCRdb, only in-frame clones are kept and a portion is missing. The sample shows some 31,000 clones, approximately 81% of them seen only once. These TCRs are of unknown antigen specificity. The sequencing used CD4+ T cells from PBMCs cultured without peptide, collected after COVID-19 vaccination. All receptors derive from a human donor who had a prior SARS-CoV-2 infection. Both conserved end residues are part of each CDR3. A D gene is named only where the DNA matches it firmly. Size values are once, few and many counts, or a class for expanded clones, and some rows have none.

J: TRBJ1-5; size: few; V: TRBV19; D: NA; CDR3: CASSINRSDQPQHF; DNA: TGTGCCAGTAGTATAAACAGATCAGATCAGCCCCAGCATTTT
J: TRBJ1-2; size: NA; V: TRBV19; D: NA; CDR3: CASSRGQFYGYTF; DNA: TGTGCCAGTAGTCGGGGGCAGTTCTATGGCTACACCTTC
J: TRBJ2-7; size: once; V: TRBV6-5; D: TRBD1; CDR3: CASKNQGAAYEQYF; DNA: TGTGCCAGCAAGAACCAGGGGGCTGCCTACGAGCAGTACTTC
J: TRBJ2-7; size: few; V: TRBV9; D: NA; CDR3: CASSVGDRRYEQYF; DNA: TGTGCCAGCAGCGTAGGGGACCGACGCTACGAGCAGTACTTC
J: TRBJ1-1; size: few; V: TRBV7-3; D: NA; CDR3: CASSPGSNTEAFF; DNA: TGTGCCAGCAGCCCGGGATCTAACACTGAAGCTTTCTTT
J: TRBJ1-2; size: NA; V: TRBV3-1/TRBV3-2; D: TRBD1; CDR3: CASSQGTAENYGYTF; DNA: TGTGCCAGCAGCCAGGGGACAGCCGAGAACTATGGCTACACCTTC
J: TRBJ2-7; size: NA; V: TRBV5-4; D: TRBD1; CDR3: CASSRAGGVGYEQYF; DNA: TGTGCCAGCAGCCGTGCAGGGGGCGTTGGTTACGAGCAGTACTTC
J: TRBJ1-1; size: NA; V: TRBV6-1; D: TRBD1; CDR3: CASSENRGRVAFF; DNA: TGTGCCAGCAGTGAAAACAGGGGGCGCGTGGCTTTCTTT
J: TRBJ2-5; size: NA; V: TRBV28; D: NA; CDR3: CASSFLVETQYF; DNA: TGTGCCAGCAGTTTTTTGGTAGAGACCCAGTACTTC
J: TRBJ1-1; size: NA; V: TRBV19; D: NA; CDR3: CASSNTGSLAFF; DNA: TGTGCCAGTAGTAACACAGGGAGTTTAGCTTTCTTT
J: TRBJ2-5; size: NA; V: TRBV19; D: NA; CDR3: CASSIPGVRETQYF; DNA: TGTGCCAGTAGTATCCCAGGAGTCCGGGAGACCCAGTACTTC
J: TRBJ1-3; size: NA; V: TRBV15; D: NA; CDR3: CATSGTTGNTIYF; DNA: TGTGCCACCAGCGGGACGACTGGAAACACCATATATTTT
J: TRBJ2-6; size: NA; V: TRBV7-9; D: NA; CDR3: CASGDGTSGANVLTF; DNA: TGTGCCAGCGGAGACGGAACCTCTGGGGCCAACGTCCTGACTTTC
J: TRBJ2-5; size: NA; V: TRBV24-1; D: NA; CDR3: CATSDGHQETQYF; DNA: TGTGCCACCAGTGACGGACACCAAGAGACCCAGTACTTC
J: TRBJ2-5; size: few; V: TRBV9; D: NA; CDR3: CASSGSDPRGETQYF; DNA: TGTGCCAGCAGCGGATCCGATCCTCGGGGAGAGACCCAGTACTTC
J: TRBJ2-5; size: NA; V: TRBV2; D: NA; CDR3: CASTRDFGETQYF; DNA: TGTGCCAGCACTCGGGACTTCGGGGAGACCCAGTACTTC
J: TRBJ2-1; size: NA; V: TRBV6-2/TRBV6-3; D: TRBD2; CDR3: CASSDPGLAGGGDEQFF; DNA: TGTGCCAGCAGTGATCCGGGACTAGCGGGGGGCGGGGATGAGCAGTTCTTC
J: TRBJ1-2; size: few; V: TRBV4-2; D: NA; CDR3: CASSQERPRTVYNYGYTF; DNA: TGTGCCAGCAGCCAAGAGCGGCCCCGGACAGTTTATAACTATGGCTACACCTTC
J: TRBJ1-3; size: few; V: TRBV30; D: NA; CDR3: CAWSLERSGNTIYF; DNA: TGTGCCTGGAGTCTTGAGCGCTCTGGAAACACCATATATTTT
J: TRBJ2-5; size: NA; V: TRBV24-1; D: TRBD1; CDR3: CATSDTTGGGETQYF; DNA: TGTGCCACCAGTGACACTACAGGGGGCGGAGAGACCCAGTACTTC
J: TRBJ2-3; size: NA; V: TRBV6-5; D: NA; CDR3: CASIASGTDTQYF; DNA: TGTGCCAGCATCGCTAGCGGCACAGATACGCAGTATTTT
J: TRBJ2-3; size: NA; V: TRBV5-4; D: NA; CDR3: CASSRGGGTDTQYF; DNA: TGTGCCAGCAGCCGGGGAGGCGGCACAGATACGCAGTATTTT
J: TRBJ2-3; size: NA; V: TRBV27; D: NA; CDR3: CASSLTLTYGRTDTQYF; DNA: TGTGCCAGCAGTTTAACCCTGACATATGGGAGAACAGATACGCAGTATTTT
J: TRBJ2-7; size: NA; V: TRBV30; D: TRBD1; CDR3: CAWTNRDRYSYEQYF; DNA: TGTGCCTGGACAAACCGGGACAGATACTCCTACGAGCAGTACTTC
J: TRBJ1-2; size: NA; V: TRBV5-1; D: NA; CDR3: CASSLIKQLWALNYGYTF; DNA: TGCGCCAGCAGCTTGATAAAGCAGCTCTGGGCCCTTAACTATGGCTACACCTTC
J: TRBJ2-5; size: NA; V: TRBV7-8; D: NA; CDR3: CASSLGKETQYF; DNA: TGTGCCAGCAGCTTAGGCAAAGAGACCCAGTACTTC
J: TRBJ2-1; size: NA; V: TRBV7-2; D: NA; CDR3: CASSPRSGDEQFF; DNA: TGTGCCAGCAGCCCCCGGTCAGGCGATGAGCAGTTCTTC
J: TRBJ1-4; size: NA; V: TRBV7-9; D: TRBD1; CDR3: CASGRFRGGDEKLFF; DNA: TGTGCCAGCGGACGATTCAGGGGGGGCGATGAAAAACTGTTTTTT
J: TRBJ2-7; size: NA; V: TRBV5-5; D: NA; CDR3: CASSSPGGGTYEQYF; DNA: TGTGCCAGCAGCTCCCCGGGAGGGGGCACCTACGAGCAGTACTTC
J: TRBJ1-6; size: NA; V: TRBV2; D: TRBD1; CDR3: CASTLARGQGSSPLHF; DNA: TGTGCCAGCACTCTAGCCCGGGGACAGGGGTCTTCACCCCTCCACTTT
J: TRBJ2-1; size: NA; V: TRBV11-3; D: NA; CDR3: CASSLVSRNYNEQFF; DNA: TGTGCCAGCAGCTTAGTATCCAGGAACTACAATGAGCAGTTCTTC
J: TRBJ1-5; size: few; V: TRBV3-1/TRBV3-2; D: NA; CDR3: CASSQGRMSNQPQHF; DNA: TGTGCCAGCAGCCAGGGCAGAATGAGCAATCAGCCCCAGCATTTT
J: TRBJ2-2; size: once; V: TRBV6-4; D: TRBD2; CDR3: CASRGLGNTGELFF; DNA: TGTGCCAGCAGGGGACTAGGGAACACCGGGGAGCTGTTTTTT
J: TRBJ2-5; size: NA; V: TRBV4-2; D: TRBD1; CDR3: CASSQAQGKETQYF; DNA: TGTGCCAGCAGCCAAGCACAGGGGAAAGAGACCCAGTACTTC
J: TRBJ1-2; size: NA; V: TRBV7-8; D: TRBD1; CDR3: CASSFGSAGGMNYGYTF; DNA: TGTGCCAGCAGCTTCGGGTCGGCAGGGGGGATGAATTATGGCTACACCTTC
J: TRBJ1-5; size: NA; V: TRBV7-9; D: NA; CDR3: CASSLQGIDQPQHF; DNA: TGTGCCAGCAGCCTACAGGGAATAGATCAGCCCCAGCATTTT
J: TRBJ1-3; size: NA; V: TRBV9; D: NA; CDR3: CASSPQISGNTIYF; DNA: TGTGCCAGCAGCCCGCAGATCTCTGGAAACACCATATATTTT
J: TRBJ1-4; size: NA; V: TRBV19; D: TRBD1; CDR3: CASSLGGTGSEKLFF; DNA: TGTGCCAGTAGTTTGGGAGGGACAGGCTCTGAAAAACTGTTTTTT
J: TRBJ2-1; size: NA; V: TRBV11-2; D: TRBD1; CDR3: CASSTGTGSYNEQFF; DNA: TGTGCCAGCAGCACCGGGACAGGGTCCTACAATGAGCAGTTCTTC
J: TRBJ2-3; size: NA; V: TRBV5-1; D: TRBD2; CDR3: CASSPGTSGGSDTQYF; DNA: TGCGCCAGCAGCCCCGGGACTAGCGGGGGTTCAGATACGCAGTATTTT
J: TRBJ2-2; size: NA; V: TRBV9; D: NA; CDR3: CASILRPRVGTGELFF; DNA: TGTGCCAGCATTCTGCGCCCCAGGGTCGGGACCGGGGAGCTGTTTTTT
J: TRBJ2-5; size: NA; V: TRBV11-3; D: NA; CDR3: CASSLDPFQETQYF; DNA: TGTGCCAGCAGCTTAGACCCGTTTCAAGAGACCCAGTACTTC
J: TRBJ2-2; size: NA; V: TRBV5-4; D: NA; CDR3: CASSLEARGAGELFF; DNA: TGTGCCAGCAGCTTGGAGGCGCGAGGCGCCGGGGAGCTGTTTTTT
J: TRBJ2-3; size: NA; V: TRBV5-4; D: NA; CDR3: CASRKASASTDTQYF; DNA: TGTGCCAGCAGAAAGGCTAGCGCCAGCACAGATACGCAGTATTTT
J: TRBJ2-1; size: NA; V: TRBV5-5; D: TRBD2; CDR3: CASSLGERGYNEQFF; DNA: TGTGCCAGCAGCCTCGGTGAGCGGGGGTACAATGAGCAGTTCTTC
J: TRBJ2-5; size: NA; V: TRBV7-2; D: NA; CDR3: CASSLIAETQYF; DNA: TGTGCCAGCAGCTTAATTGCTGAGACCCAGTACTTC
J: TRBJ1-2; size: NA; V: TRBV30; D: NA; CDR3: CACGDRFGDYGYTF; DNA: TGTGCCTGTGGGGACCGCTTCGGCGACTATGGCTACACCTTC
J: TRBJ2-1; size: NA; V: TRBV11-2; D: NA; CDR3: CASSPYDEQFF; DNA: TGTGCCAGCAGCCCATATGATGAGCAGTTCTTC
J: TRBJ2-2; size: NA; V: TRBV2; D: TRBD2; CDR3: CAIRGGLNTGELFF; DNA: TGTGCCATCCGGGGGGGACTAAACACCGGGGAGCTGTTTTTT
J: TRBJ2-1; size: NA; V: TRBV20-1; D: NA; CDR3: CSAGGGYEQFF; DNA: TGCAGTGCCGGAGGGGGGTATGAGCAGTTCTTC
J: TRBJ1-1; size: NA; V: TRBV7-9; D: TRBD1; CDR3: CASSLRTGLLF; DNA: TGTGCCAGCAGCTTAAGGACAGGGCTTCTCTTT